The 7 T cell receptor beta chains reported below all come from one sample, sequenced in a study of T cell responses to AZD1222 COVID-19 vaccine. Method: immunoSEQ multiplex PCR; TCRdb's copy keeps in-frame clones and lacks some. Among about 180,000 clones listed, roughly 92% were seen once. This specimen consisted of peripheral blood, obtained 28 days after the second AZD1222 dose. Receptors originate from an adult who received the AZD1222 COVID-19 vaccine.

J is TRBJ1-1 and V is TRBV9, with a tentative D call TRBD1 (5 bases). In germline, CDR1 is SGDLS, CDR2 YYNGEE. V was cut by 3 bases and J by 3 bases, with 12 bases left in between. This CDR3 contains 14 residues. In DNA form, the CDR3 reads TGTGCCAGCAGCGCCCGGGACTCCTACACTGAAGCTTTCTTT. Its protein is CASSARDSYTEAFF. The entire variable domain, with the rest obtained from reference TRBV9 and TRBJ1-1, is as follows: DSGVTQTPKHLITATGQRVTLRCSPRSGDLSVYWYQQSLDQGLQFLIQYYNGEERAKGNILERFSAQQFPDLHSELNLSSLELGDSALYFCASSARDSYTEAFFGQGTRLTVV.

CDR3 nucleotides: TGTGCCAGCAGTGAACTTAGCAATCAGCCCCAGCATTTT. Encoded protein: CASSELSNQPQHF. V gene TRBV6-1 combines with J gene TRBJ1-5; D remains ambiguous. V was pared by 2 bases and J by 0 bases, with 2 bases between. CDR1 is MNHNS, CDR2 SASEGT, per germline. The CDR3 sequence is 13 residues long.

This clone was seen a single time. The V and J genes are TRBV27 and TRBJ1-5, with D uncertain. Trimming stripped 7 bases from V and 4 bases from J, with 17 bases between. The CDR3 is made up of 15 amino acids. Germline CDR1 is MNHEY and CDR2 is SMNVEV (reference sequence). CDR3 DNA sequence: TGTGCCAGCACCCCCGACGCGGAGCCTAATCAGCCCCAGCATTTT. As protein: CASTPDAEPNQPQHF.

The genes are TRBV19 and TRBJ1-6; D is unclear. This CDR3 region has 14 residues. V shed 0 bases and J shed 10 bases, with 10 bases lying between them. Looked up from germline, CDR1 is LNHDA and CDR2 is SQIVND (reference sequence). CDR3 in amino acids: CASSIEGMRSPLHF. The CDR3 nucleotides read TGTGCCAGTAGTATAGAGGGGATGAGATCACCCCTCCACTTT.

V and J are TRBV19 and TRBJ1-1; D not certain. Trimming removed 7 bases at V and 2 bases at J, with 5 bases between. Per the germline V gene, CDR1 is LNHDA and CDR2 is SQIVND (reference sequence). This CDR3 is 11 amino acids long. This CDR3 is CASTKNTEAFF. CDR3 in DNA: TGTGCCAGTACCAAAAACACTGAAGCTTTCTTT.

This chain joins TRBV4-3 and TRBJ1-4; D remains ambiguous. The CDR3 consists of 14 residues. V dropped 6 bases and J dropped 4 bases, with 12 bases sitting between them. In germline, CDR1 is LGHNA, CDR2 YSLEER. CDR3 sequence: CASSLMIINEKLFF. In nucleotides, the CDR3 is TGCGCCAGCAGTCTGATGATTATTAATGAAAAACTGTTTTTT.

J is TRBJ2-1 and V is TRBV4-3; the match to TRBD1 covers 8 bases. This CDR3 is 16 amino acids long. With 0 bases clipped from V and 7 bases from J, the junction kept 8 bases outside the gene matches. The germline CDR1 and CDR2 sequences are LGHNA and YSLEER. CDR3 bases: TGCGCCAGCAGCCAAGATCTGACAGGGGTCTATAATGAGCAGTTCTTC. Amino acids: CASSQDLTGVYNEQFF.